This section outlines one T cell receptor (beta chain) sequence together with its context. The antigen is undetermined. V was shortened by 0 bases and J by 6 bases, with 5 bases between the two germline ends. Germline V lookup: CDR1 SGHTA, CDR2 FQGNSA. CDR3 length equals 12 residues. This sample was taken from a study of T cell responses to AZD1222 COVID-19 vaccine. Regarding the study as a whole: Only a handful of people who got AZD1222 tested seropositive at baseline. Sampled repertoires all dated from after the peak T cell response.

The table came from immunoSEQ multiplex PCR; TCRdb's copy has only in-frame clones and leaves some out. Of around 140,000 clones listed, roughly 93% are singletons. This receptor was taken from an adult in good health. This chain joins TRBV7-2 and TRBJ1-2; D unclear. The sample here was peripheral blood, taken on day 0 of AZD1222 vaccination. The CDR3 coding sequence is TGTGCCAGCAGCTTAGCCGGCGATGGCTACACCTTC. Translated, it gives CASSLAGDGYTF.